This T cell receptor (beta chain) was recovered during a study of OX40 agonist ivuxolimab in advanced cancers. TCRdb's table, derived via immunoSEQ multiplex PCR, lists solely in-frame clones and lacks some. Of about 69,000 clones in the sample, around 87% are singletons; the top ten hold over 9.5%. Trimming cost V 4 bases and J 8 bases; bases outside gene matches: 2. The CDR3 contains 13 residues. Germline V lookup: CDR1 LGHNT, CDR2 FRNRAP. The rearrangement links TRBV12-5 to TRBJ2-1; 10 bases are a match to TRBD1. Sequencing was performed on CD4+ or CD8+ T cells sorted from blood, taken in a trial of the OX40 agonist ivuxolimab. This clonotype originated in an adult with an advanced solid tumor such as melanoma, head and neck, liver or kidney cancer. CDR3 nucleotide sequence: TGTGCTAGTGGTTCGACAGGGGGCGATGAGCAGTTCTTC. Amino acids: CASGSTGGDEQFF.